Sequencing of this T cell receptor (beta chain) was carried out in a study of cytomegalovirus exposure and HLA in healthy donors. Study in general: A prior study identified 117 million unique TCR beta sequences from about 180 million T cells.

This CDR3 has 12 residues. CDR1 is SQVTM, CDR2 ANQGSEA, per germline. The V end was cut by 3 bases, the J end by 5 bases, with 10 bases between. Findings and limits, study-wide: Rare TCR sequences predominated, though certain public TCRs were found in many donors. Being productive about 87% or about 30% of the time was typical of most TCR beta V segments in an earlier analysis. An analysis was carried out later, and it reportedly showed fewer N-insertions in an Asian-associated ancestry cluster than the 666-donor mean.

Note on this clone: Its antigen is still unknown.

PCR involved 60 Vbeta and 13 Jbeta primers. The repertoire was sequenced with immunoSEQ multiplex PCR; TCRdb's copy has only in-frame clones and lacks some. The table lists approximately 270,000 clones, 80% of them singletons. The chain has TRBV29-1 and TRBJ1-2; D is ambiguous. The receptor was isolated from a girl aged 2 to 10 in good health and CMV-seronegative. Sequences were obtained from PBMCs. The CDR3 nucleotides read TGCAGCGTTGAGTGGCTGAGGTATGGCTACACCTTC. It specifies CSVEWLRYGYTF.